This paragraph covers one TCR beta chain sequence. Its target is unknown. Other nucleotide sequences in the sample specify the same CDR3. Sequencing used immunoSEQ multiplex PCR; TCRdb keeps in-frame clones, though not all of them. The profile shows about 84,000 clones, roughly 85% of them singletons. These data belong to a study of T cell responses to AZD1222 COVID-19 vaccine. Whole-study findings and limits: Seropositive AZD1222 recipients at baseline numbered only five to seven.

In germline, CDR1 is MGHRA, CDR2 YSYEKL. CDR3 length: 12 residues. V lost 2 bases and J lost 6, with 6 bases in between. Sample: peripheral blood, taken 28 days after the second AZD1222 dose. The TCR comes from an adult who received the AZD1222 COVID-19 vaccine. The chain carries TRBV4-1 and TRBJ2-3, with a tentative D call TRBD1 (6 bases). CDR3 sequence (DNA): TGCGCCAGCAGCCAAACAGGGGATACGCAGTATTTT. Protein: CASSQTGDTQYF.